This T cell receptor beta chain was observed in a study of patients and donors after allogeneic stem cell transplantation. V dropped 5 bases and J dropped 5 bases, with 15 bases sitting between them. The germline V gene has CDR1 MNHEY and CDR2 SMNVEV (reference sequence). This CDR3 has 14 residues. TCRdb re-called the RT-PCR reads with MiXCR, one entry per CDR3 protein. Among roughly 200,000 distinct CDR3 sequences listed, around 40% were seen once. The chain carries TRBV27 and TRBJ2-5; no reliable D call. The TCR originated in a human donor who was either an allogeneic HSCT recipient or a stem cell or donor lymphocyte infusion donor (not recorded which). It is not recorded whose cells these are; they may come from a transplant donor. The sample comprised blood, either unsorted or a sorted T cell fraction (not recorded which). CDR3 sequence (DNA): TGTGCCAGCAGTCCCAGTATAGAGATGGAGACCCAGTACTTC. Translated: CASSPSIEMETQYF.